The 30 T cell receptor beta chains below were found in one sample sequenced in a study of T cell clusters in autoimmune cytopenias. Some 34,000 genome equivalents of blood DNA were amplified for TRB. TRB rearrangements were amplified by touch-down multiplex PCR with mixed TRB-A/B primers. Reprocessing the multiplex PCR reads, TCRdb reports a single entry for every CDR3 protein and omits DNA. The listing contains more than 4,000 distinct CDR3 sequences. These records were also assigned to another study, of T cell repertoires in aging, cancer and after chemotherapy.

The sequencing sample was made of peripheral blood. Source of these receptors: a human donor in good health.

The chain joins TRBV30 to TRBJ1-2; as DNA is missing, the TRBD1 call by TCRdb cannot be tested. CDR3 length: 11 amino acids. Germline CDR1 and CDR2: GTSNPN and SVGIG (reference sequence). CDR3 protein: CALTDRGGYTF.

This clonotype counts as medium-sized (0.01 to 0.1%) by frequency. The gene calls are TRBV6-2 or TRBV6-3 and TRBJ2-2; TCRdb selects TRBD1, and the lack of DNA leaves this call unchecked. CDR3 length equals 15 residues. Germline V gene sequence: CDR1 MNHEY, CDR2 SVGEGT. The CDR3 sequence is CASRLDRGTFGELFF.

The V call is TRBV30, the J call TRBJ1-4. The germline gives CDR1 GTSNPN, CDR2 SVGIG (reference sequence). This CDR3 region has 14 residues. CDR3: CAWSVTRPWEKLFF.

By frequency, this clonotype is medium-sized (0.01 to 0.1%). The rearrangement links TRBV19 to TRBJ2-7; TCRdb designates TRBD2, a call that cannot be tested without DNA. The CDR3 sequence is 16 residues long. CDR1 LNHDA and CDR2 SQIVND come from the germline V gene (reference sequence). CDR3 in amino acids: CASSIRGLAGTYEQYF.

The CDR3 loop is CAWSLWGMGETQYF. This sequence joins TRBV30 and TRBJ2-5; TCRdb's D call, TRBD1, is unchecked because there is no DNA. Germline V lookup: CDR1 GTSNPN, CDR2 SVGIG (reference sequence). The CDR3 totals 14 residues.

CDR3 sequence: CASSRGDMNYNSPLHF. The chain couples TRBV19 to TRBJ1-6. The CDR3 runs to 16 residues. The germline V gene encodes CDR1 LNHDA and CDR2 SQIVND (reference sequence).

In terms of frequency, this clonotype is medium-sized (0.01 to 0.1%). CDR3 region: CSVGQGVGEQYF. V and J are TRBV29-1 and TRBJ2-7; TCRdb calls TRBD1, which cannot be checked without DNA. The CDR3 extends over 12 amino acids. The germline V gene has CDR1 SQVTM and CDR2 ANQGSEA.

The V call is TRBV7-9, the J call TRBJ2-7; TCRdb's assignment of TRBD1 cannot be checked, as there is no DNA. The CDR3 is made up of 16 amino acids. The germline V gene encodes CDR1 SEHNR and CDR2 FQNEAQ (reference sequence). CDR3 residues: CASSLSWGGSSYEQYF.

This clonotype counts as medium-sized by frequency. This chain joins TRBV5-4 and TRBJ2-3; TCRdb returns TRBD1, unconfirmable since there is no DNA. The germline CDR1 and CDR2 sequences are SGHNT and YYREEE (reference sequence). The CDR3 is 14 residues long. The CDR3 loop is CASSSGGSTDTQYF.

The chain employs TRBV11-1 and TRBJ2-3. The CDR3 is 13 residues long. CDR1 is SGHAT, CDR2 FQDESV, per germline (reference sequence). The CDR3 loop is CASSSGLQNTQYF.

This chain links TRBV27 with TRBJ2-7. Per germline, CDR1 MNHEY and CDR2 SMNVEV (reference sequence). The CDR3 consists of 14 residues. CDR3 sequence reads: CASSLSSPAYEQYF.

Considering frequency, this clonotype is medium-sized. CDR3 in amino acids: CAWSGLETQYF. V and J are TRBV30 and TRBJ2-5. The CDR3 runs 11 residues. CDR1 GTSNPN and CDR2 SVGIG come from the germline V gene (reference sequence).

The rearrangement links TRBV6-5 to TRBJ1-2; lacking DNA, the TRBD1 call made by TCRdb goes unchecked. The germline V gene has CDR1 MNHEY and CDR2 SVGAGI. This CDR3 spans 14 amino acids. This CDR3 reads CASSYVQGDYGYTF.

The CDR3 loop is CASSFIDSSLYEQYF. The chain is built from TRBV6-1 and TRBJ2-7; TCRdb indicates TRBD1, and absent DNA this call remains unverified. Germline CDR1 and CDR2: MNHNS and SASEGT. CDR3 length equals 15 residues.

The rearrangement joins TRBV5-4 to TRBJ1-5. This CDR3 region has 16 residues. Germline CDR1 is SGHNT and CDR2 is YYREEE (reference sequence). The CDR3: CASSPGGGGRNQPQHF.

The chain uses TRBV27 and TRBJ2-1; the TRBD1 assignment by TCRdb is unverifiable without DNA. CDR1 MNHEY and CDR2 SMNVEV come from the germline V gene (reference sequence). The length of the CDR3 is 15 residues. This chain's CDR3 is CASKDWDSRYNEQFF.

Its frequency marks this clonotype as medium-sized. V and J are TRBV29-1 and TRBJ1-1; no DNA is available, so the TRBD1 call from TCRdb remains unchecked. The CDR3 is 11 residues long. Germline values: CDR1 SQVTM, CDR2 ANQGSEA. CDR3 region: CSVVQGAGAFF. Based on the CDR3 plus reference TRBV29-1 and TRBJ1-1, the full variable domain is SAVISQKPSRDICQRGTSLTIQCQVDSQVTMMFWYRQQPGQSLTLIATANQGSEATYESGFVIDKFPISRPNLTFSTLTVSNMSPEDSSIYLCSVVQGAGAFFGQGTRLTVV.

The chain joins TRBV20-1 to TRBJ2-7; TCRdb calls TRBD1, which cannot be checked without DNA. Germline lookup yields CDR1 DFQATT and CDR2 SNEGSKA (reference sequence). The CDR3 consists of 14 residues. CDR3 region: CSASLRDRTYEQYF.

This clonotype is medium-sized (0.01 to 0.1%) by frequency. This chain joins TRBV5-5 and TRBJ2-6. The CDR3 is 15 residues long. The germline V gene has CDR1 SGHKS and CDR2 YYEKEE (reference sequence). CDR3 protein: CASSFLSSGANVLTF.

The genes are TRBV30 and TRBJ2-7; without DNA, the TCRdb call of TRBD2 cannot be checked. The CDR3 is 15 amino acids. Germline V lookup: CDR1 GTSNPN, CDR2 SVGIG (reference sequence). CDR3 protein: CAWSVKASGPYEQYF.

The V and J genes are TRBV20-1 and TRBJ2-2; the TCRdb call, TRBD1, lacks DNA for checking. Looked up from germline, CDR1 is DFQATT and CDR2 is SNEGSKA (reference sequence). The CDR3 sequence is 17 residues long. CDR3 region: CSARDMAGAPNTGELFF.

This clonotype is identified as medium-sized (0.01 to 0.1%) from frequency. The V call is TRBV5-4, the J call TRBJ2-2; the D gene TCRdb calls, TRBD2, cannot be checked with no DNA. The CDR3 has 15 residues. Germline V gene lookup returns CDR1 SGHNT and CDR2 YYREEE (reference sequence). The CDR3 protein is CASSLTGEGSGELFF.

The chain joins TRBV6-5 to TRBJ2-2. This CDR3 contains 17 residues. Germline V gene data show CDR1 as MNHEY and CDR2 as SVGAGI. The CDR3 reads CASSYSVLKTRAGELFF.

According to its frequency, this clonotype is medium-sized. The chain carries TRBV29-1 and TRBJ2-7; TCRdb picks TRBD1, but there is no DNA to check that call. Germline V gene lookup returns CDR1 SQVTM and CDR2 ANQGSEA. CDR3 length equals 15 residues. CDR3 sequence reads: CSVEVRDRGSYEQYF.

The chain has TRBV6-5 and TRBJ1-1. Per germline, CDR1 MNHEY and CDR2 SVGAGI. The CDR3 length is 15 residues. The CDR3 protein is CASSYLGADLTEAFF.

The gene calls are TRBV19 and TRBJ2-1; TCRdb returns TRBD2, unconfirmable since there is no DNA. CDR3 size: 15 residues. The V gene's germline CDR1 is LNHDA and CDR2 SQIVND (reference sequence). The CDR3 protein is CASSPGTSGTNEQFF.

The CDR3 protein is CASSYPNVPSGRFYNEQFF. This sequence joins TRBV6-9 and TRBJ2-1; lacking DNA, the TRBD1 call made by TCRdb goes unchecked. This CDR3 comprises 19 residues. Germline CDR1 reads MNHGY; CDR2 reads SVAAGI.

Considering frequency, this clonotype is medium-sized. CDR3 amino acids: CASSAPGTGTDTQYF. The chain has TRBV19 and TRBJ2-3; TCRdb proposes TRBD1, but this gene call is untestable without DNA. CDR3 size: 15 residues. Per germline, CDR1 LNHDA and CDR2 SQIVND (reference sequence). Looking up the rest from reference TRBV19 and TRBJ2-3 gives the full variable domain: DGGITQSPKYLFRKEGQNVTLSCEQNLNHDAMYWYRQDPGQGLRLIYYSQIVNDFQKGDIAEGYSVSREKKESFPLTVTSAQKNPTAFYLCASSAPGTGTDTQYFGPGTRLTVL.

The chain is built from TRBV4-3 and TRBJ1-2. Germline V lookup: CDR1 LGHNA, CDR2 YSLEER. This CDR3 has 14 residues. CDR3 residues: CASSPGLVNYGYTF.

The chain joins TRBV19 to TRBJ1-5; the TRBD1 assignment by TCRdb is unverifiable without DNA. Germline CDR1 LNHDA, CDR2 SQIVND (reference sequence). The CDR3 runs 18 residues. The CDR3 sequence is CASSIPQGARRSNQPQHF.